Listed below are T cell receptor beta chains from one sample, sequenced in a study of cytomegalovirus exposure and HLA in healthy donors. Only in-frame clones appear in the TCRdb table, and some are missing; sequencing was by immunoSEQ multiplex PCR. The table shows approximately 150,000 clones, with roughly 80% occurring only once. Source material: PBMCs. These receptors originate from a man between 50 and 59 years old in good health and CMV-seropositive. The CDR3 runs from the conserved cysteine through the conserved F or W. A D gene is named only where the DNA matches it firmly. Some rows mark clone size as missing; the rest say once, few, many or name a class of expanded clone.

>TRBJ2-1|TRBV4-1|NA|few
CASSQDPSSYNEQFF
TGCGCCAGCAGCCAAGATCCGAGCTCCTACAATGAGCAGTTCTTC
>TRBJ1-1|TRBV4-3|NA|NA
CASSQYDGSATEAFF
TGCGCCAGCAGCCAATATGACGGGTCAGCCACTGAAGCTTTCTTT
>TRBJ2-5|TRBV9|NA|NA
CASSVVGGSETQYF
TGTGCCAGCAGCGTAGTGGGGGGTTCAGAGACCCAGTACTTC
>TRBJ2-4|TRBV6-5|TRBD1|NA
CASSSVGTGVKNIQYF
TGTGCCAGCAGTTCCGTTGGGACAGGGGTGAAAAACATTCAGTACTTC
>TRBJ1-6|TRBV2|TRBD1|few
CASSGDRGISPLHF
TGTGCCAGCAGCGGCGACAGGGGTATCTCACCCCTCCACTTT
>TRBJ2-7|TRBV6-5|NA|few
CASSYDTGSYEQYF
TGTGCCAGCAGTTACGACACCGGCTCCTACGAGCAGTACTTC
>TRBJ2-2|TRBV7-3|TRBD2|few
CASSSRGGSNTGELFF
TGTGCCAGCAGCTCCCGTGGCGGGAGCAACACCGGGGAGCTGTTTTTT
>TRBJ1-3|TRBV4-2|TRBD1|NA
CASSRDRVGGGNTIYF
TGTGCCAGCAGCCGCGACAGGGTCGGCGGAGGAAACACCATATATTTT
>TRBJ1-1|TRBV18|TRBD1|NA
CASSPNRGRNTEAFF
TGTGCCAGCTCACCAAACAGGGGGAGGAACACTGAAGCTTTCTTT
>TRBJ2-5|TRBV7-2|NA|few
CASSFARGMETQYF
TGTGCCAGCAGCTTCGCGAGAGGGATGGAGACCCAGTACTTC
>TRBJ1-6|TRBV4-1|TRBD1|NA
CASSRLRTGYNSPLHF
TGCGCCAGCAGCCGCCTTCGGACAGGGTATAATTCACCCCTCCACTTT
>TRBJ2-3|TRBV4-1|NA|NA
CASSQEGRADDTQYF
TGCGCCAGCAGCCAAGAAGGCAGGGCCGACGATACGCAGTATTTT
>TRBJ1-4|TRBV18|TRBD1|NA
CASSVDRGDSKLFF
TGTGCCAGCTCGGTCGACAGGGGCGACTCCAAACTGTTTTTT
>TRBJ2-1|TRBV14|NA|NA
CASSQAPNTKEQFF
TGTGCCAGCAGCCAAGCGCCTAATACTAAGGAGCAGTTCTTC
>TRBJ2-7|TRBV9|TRBD1|NA
CASSVEASIETGTGRSEQYF
TGTGCCAGCAGCGTAGAAGCTTCGATCGAGACCGGGACAGGGAGGTCCGAGCAGTACTTC
>TRBJ2-7|TRBV7-9|NA|once
CASGSGSGRMYF
TGTGCCAGCGGGAGCGGGTCAGGCCGAATGTACTTC
>TRBJ2-7|TRBV6-6|NA|once
CASSRRQYEQYF
TGTGCCAGCAGCCGCCGACAGTACGAGCAGTACTTC
>TRBJ1-1|TRBV18|NA|NA
CASSPGRSTEAFF
TGTGCCAGCTCCCCGGGTCGGAGCACTGAAGCTTTCTTT
>TRBJ1-1|TRBV15|NA|few
CATNPHSGESNTEAFF
TGTGCCACCAACCCCCACAGCGGTGAATCGAACACTGAAGCTTTCTTT
>TRBJ1-1|TRBV18|TRBD1|NA
CASSTDRGNTEAFF
TGTGCCAGCTCAACCGACAGGGGGAACACTGAAGCTTTCTTT
>TRBJ2-7|TRBV5-1|NA|NA
CASSFKVPGGAQSYEQYF
TGCGCCAGCAGCTTTAAGGTCCCAGGCGGGGCCCAATCCTACGAGCAGTACTTC
>TRBJ2-1|TRBV7-3|TRBD1|few
CASSSGQGAVGEQFF
TGTGCCAGCAGCTCCGGACAGGGGGCGGTGGGGGAGCAGTTCTTC
>TRBJ1-2|TRBV30|TRBD1|NA
CAWSAAGGAGYTF
TGTGCCTGGAGTGCGGCAGGGGGCGCAGGCTACACCTTC
>TRBJ2-5|TRBV7-2|NA|NA
CASSPGETQYF
TGTGCCAGCAGCCCCGGGGAGACCCAGTACTTC
>TRBJ2-5|TRBV2|TRBD2|few
CATQGSGGTQYF
TGTGCCACCCAGGGCAGCGGGGGGACCCAGTACTTC
>TRBJ2-1|TRBV27|NA|NA
CASSSGGHYNEQFF
TGTGCCAGCAGTTCGGGCGGACACTACAATGAGCAGTTCTTC
>TRBJ2-7|TRBV6-5|TRBD1|NA
CASSYDRALSYEQYF
TGTGCCAGCAGTTACGACAGGGCCCTATCCTACGAGCAGTACTTC
>TRBJ2-4|TRBV6-5|TRBD2|NA
CATRGSASGIQYF
TGTGCCACCCGAGGGAGCGCTAGCGGCATTCAGTACTTC
>TRBJ1-1|TRBV6-5|TRBD1|NA
CASRDDREVTEAFF
TGTGCCAGCAGGGATGACAGGGAGGTTACTGAAGCTTTCTTT
>TRBJ2-4|TRBV10-3|TRBD1|NA
CAISEPPGTDIQYF
TGTGCCATCAGTGAGCCTCCCGGGACAGACATTCAGTACTTC
>TRBJ1-1|TRBV2|NA|once
CASSGRQGNTEAFF
TGTGCCAGCAGTGGGCGGCAGGGAAACACTGAAGCTTTCTTT
>TRBJ1-1|TRBV13|NA|NA
CASSFGLTGGTEAFF
TGTGCCAGCAGCTTCGGCCTAACCGGGGGAACTGAAGCTTTCTTT
>TRBJ2-3|TRBV5-1|TRBD1|NA
CASSLVRDRNTDTQYF
TGCGCCAGCAGCTTGGTTCGGGACAGGAACACAGATACGCAGTATTTT
>TRBJ2-5|TRBV15|TRBD2|NA
CATSRGGGETQYF
TGTGCCACCAGCCGCGGGGGGGGAGAGACCCAGTACTTC
>TRBJ2-5|TRBV6-1|TRBD2|NA
CASSRLARYQETQYF
TGTGCCAGCAGCAGACTAGCACGGTACCAAGAGACCCAGTACTTC
>TRBJ2-7|TRBV21-1|NA|NA
CASSKGIYRDTSSYEQYF
TGTGCCAGCAGCAAAGGCATTTATCGGGACACCAGCTCCTACGAGCAGTACTTC
>TRBJ1-1|TRBV5-1|NA|NA
CASSVGTTAEAFF
TGCGCCAGCAGCGTTGGGACAACCGCTGAAGCTTTCTTT
>TRBJ1-5|TRBV28|TRBD1|NA
CASGGPGGSGNQPQHF
TGTGCCAGCGGGGGGCCAGGGGGTTCCGGCAATCAGCCCCAGCATTTT
>TRBJ2-2|TRBV7-3|NA|NA
CASSREGGRVGELFF
TGTGCCAGCAGCCGTGAGGGGGGGCGCGTCGGGGAGCTGTTTTTT
>TRBJ2-7|TRBV12-1|NA|few
CASSPGTRTGSYEQYF
TGTGCCAGCAGCCCTGGGACACGGACCGGCTCCTACGAGCAGTACTTC
>TRBJ1-1|TRBV5-1|TRBD1|NA
CASSLSPDRDTEAFF
TGCGCCAGCAGTTTGAGCCCAGACAGGGACACTGAAGCTTTCTTT
>TRBJ2-7|TRBV6-5|TRBD2|NA
CASSQLAAYEQYF
TGTGCCAGCAGTCAACTAGCGGCCTACGAGCAGTACTTC
>TRBJ2-7|TRBV10-1|NA|NA
CASRATESSYEQYF
TGCGCCAGCCGAGCGACCGAAAGCTCCTACGAGCAGTACTTC
>TRBJ2-3|TRBV5-1|TRBD2|NA
CASSLQGGGTDTQYF
TGCGCCAGCAGCTTGCAGGGAGGGGGCACAGATACGCAGTATTTT
>TRBJ1-1|TRBV18|TRBD1|few
CASSPRTGMNTEAFF
TGTGCCAGCTCACCCCGGACAGGTATGAACACTGAAGCTTTCTTT
>TRBJ1-3|TRBV6-1|NA|NA
CASGMRSGNTIYF
TGTGCCAGCGGCATGCGGTCTGGAAACACCATATATTTT
>TRBJ1-4|TRBV5-4|NA|NA
CASSSRATNEKLFF
TGTGCCAGCAGCTCGAGGGCTACTAATGAAAAACTGTTTTTT
>TRBJ2-2|TRBV5-6|NA|NA
CASSLPGLYTGELFF
TGTGCCAGCAGCCTCCCGGGACTTTACACCGGGGAGCTGTTTTTT
>TRBJ2-1|TRBV28|TRBD1|NA
CASKLTGEHEQFF
TGTGCCAGCAAATTAACAGGGGAGCATGAGCAGTTCTTC
>TRBJ2-2|TRBV10-3|NA|NA
CAIREDWTNTGELFF
TGTGCCATCAGAGAGGACTGGACGAACACCGGGGAGCTGTTTTTT